This T cell receptor (beta chain) was retrieved from a study of shared clonotypes between healthy human individuals. Unsorted PBMC DNA underwent sequencing on ten immunoSEQ deep assay plates. Some clones are missing from TCRdb's copy, which holds only in-frame ones; the method was immunoSEQ multiplex PCR. The sample holds 450,000 or so clones; approximately 77% are singletons and the top ten take 12%. Among the donors, all were Caucasian adults who lived in Nashville, Tennessee. The V gene's germline CDR1 is SGHDT and CDR2 YYEEEE. The CDR3 runs 16 residues. Between the trimmed V and J ends, which lost 1 base and 6 bases, there was a span of 19 bases.

The rearrangement uses TRBV5-6 and TRBJ1-2; no firm D call. This TCR was sampled from a woman aged 35 to 49 in good health. Some clones in this sample may be carry-over from other donors' samples. Sequences were obtained from PBMCs. CDR3 coding DNA: TGTGCCAGCAGCTTGATGTTCCGGGGAAGTGATCATGGCTACACCTTC. Its protein is CASSLMFRGSDHGYTF.